The 23 T cell receptor beta chains presented below share a single source sample, sequenced in a study of early T cells in non-severe SARS-CoV-2 infection. TCRdb ran MiXCR on the 5' RACE reads and lists one entry per CDR3 protein. Here the sample spans around 81,000 distinct CDR3 sequences, 13% to 15% being singletons. The source material was whole blood. The source is an adult who was a healthcare worker with PCR-confirmed SARS-CoV-2 infection or an uninfected control (not recorded which).

This clonotype appeared many times. The V call is TRBV7-6, the J call TRBJ1-1; no firm D call. This CDR3 is 13 amino acids long. Germline CDR1 and CDR2: SGHVS and FNYEAQ. The V end was cut by 2 bases, the J end by 4 bases, with 8 bases between. CDR3 in DNA: TGTGCCAGCAGCTTATATAGAGGCACTGAAGCTTTCTTT. Translating it yields CASSLYRGTEAFF. The full variable domain, its missing parts supplied by reference TRBV7-6 and TRBJ1-1, is GAGVSQSPRYKVTKRGQDVALRCDPISGHVSLYWYRQALGQGPEFLTYFNYEAQQDKSGLPNDRFSAERPEGSISTLTIQRTEQRDSAMYRCASSLYRGTEAFFGQGTRLTVV.

Points on this clonotype: A far larger clone is off by one base, so a read error is likely. The chain is built from TRBV7-9 and TRBJ2-5; no reliable D call. This CDR3 has 11 amino acids. The germline V gene has CDR1 SEHNR and CDR2 FQNEAQ (reference sequence). This CDR3 is CTSSFQETQYF. CDR3 nucleotides: TGTACCAGCAGCTTCCAAGAGACCCAGTACTTC.

This clonotype has just a few counts. This chain uses TRBV4-2 with TRBJ2-7; tentatively, D is TRBD1 (5 bases). The length of the CDR3 is 14 residues. V was trimmed by 0 bases and J by 6 bases, leaving 12 bases between them. Germline V gives CDR1 LGHNA, CDR2 YNFKEQ. The CDR3 spells CASSQESGAGEQYF. The CDR3 DNA reads as TGTGCCAGCAGCCAAGAGTCTGGGGCTGGCGAGCAGTACTTC.

The chain employs TRBV12-3 or TRBV12-4 and TRBJ1-5; no definite D call. Trimming stripped 2 bases from V and 0 bases from J, with 8 bases between. The CDR3 length is 15 residues. Here the CDR3 reads CASSLSRNSNQPQHF. DNA of the CDR3: TGTGCCAGCAGTTTAAGCCGGAATAGCAATCAGCCCCAGCATTTT.

The table lists this clonotype with many counts. The chain uses TRBV6-1 and TRBJ2-6; D is uncertain. V was clipped by 8 bases and J by 4 bases, with 15 bases between them. Germline lookup yields CDR1 MNHNS and CDR2 SASEGT. The CDR3 is 15 residues long. The CDR3 sequence: CASVASGEGANVLTF. The DNA of the CDR3 is TGTGCCAGCGTAGCCTCCGGAGAGGGGGCCAACGTCCTGACTTTC.

The J gene is TRBJ1-1, the V gene TRBV18, with a weak D call TRBD1 (5 bases). Between the trimmed V and J ends, which lost 4 bases and 11 bases, there was a span of 17 bases. CDR1 and CDR2 from the germline V gene are KGHSH and LQKENI. The CDR3 sequence is 13 residues long. CDR3: CASSLQSPGVAFF. CDR3 DNA: TGTGCCAGCTCACTTCAATCCCCGGGGGTTGCTTTCTTT.

The chain joins TRBV2 to TRBJ1-4, with 9 bases that match TRBD1. J was trimmed by 8 bases and V by 5 bases; bases with no gene match: 6. Germline V CDR1 and CDR2: SNHLY, FYNNEI. The CDR3 contains 14 residues. CDR3 residues: CASSLDRGEEKLFF. The CDR3, as DNA: TGTGCCAGCAGTCTGGACAGGGGTGAGGAAAAACTGTTTTTT.

This sequence joins TRBV10-3 and TRBJ1-6; TRBD1 might be the D (6 bases). The germline CDR1 and CDR2 sequences are ENHRY and SYGVKD. Trimming stripped 7 bases from V and 3 bases from J, with 13 bases between. The CDR3 is 15 residues long. The CDR3 is CAITSGVGYNSPLHF. CDR3 in DNA: TGTGCCATCACATCAGGGGTAGGCTATAATTCACCCCTCCACTTT.

This clonotype was seen ten or more times. The chain joins TRBV2 to TRBJ2-1; TRBD2 is a possible D gene (5 bases). CDR1 is SNHLY and CDR2 is FYNNEI in the germline V gene. CDR3 length: 15 amino acids. The V gene lost 6 bases and the J gene lost 4 bases, with 16 bases spanning the gap. In DNA, the CDR3 is TGTGCCAGCAGCGGCCCGGAGGCACCTTACAATGAGCAGTTCTTC. Protein product: CASSGPEAPYNEQFF.

This clonotype has only a few counts. The V gene is TRBV11-2, the J gene TRBJ1-1; 9 bases map to TRBD1. CDR3 length equals 14 residues. The V gene end was trimmed by 6 bases and the J gene end by 3 bases; junction bases not matched to a gene: 5. Per germline, CDR1 SGHAT and CDR2 FQNNGV. CDR3 protein: CASRLDRGYTEAFF. The CDR3 nucleotides are TGTGCCAGCAGGTTGGACAGGGGTTACACTGAAGCTTTCTTT.

V gene TRBV6-2 or TRBV6-3 combines with J gene TRBJ2-1; 9 bases agree with TRBD1. Germline V gene lookup returns CDR1 MNHEY and CDR2 SVGEGT. The CDR3 is 16 amino acids. Trimming removed 5 bases from V and 6 bases from J; junction bases left unmatched: 11. The CDR3 is CASSTMDRGVSNEQFF. The CDR3 DNA sequence: TGTGCCAGCAGTACGATGGACAGGGGTGTAAGCAATGAGCAGTTCTTC.

This clonotype was seen more than once but under ten times. The genes are TRBV7-9 and TRBJ1-3; D not certain. This CDR3 spans 14 amino acids. Trimming removed 4 bases at V and 0 bases at J, with 7 bases between. Germline assignment: CDR1 SEHNR and CDR2 FQNEAQ (reference sequence). The CDR3 DNA reads TGTGCCAGCAGCTCGGCAGGCTCTGGAAACACCATATATTTT. Protein: CASSSAGSGNTIYF.

This clonotype was found many times. This chain joins TRBV5-1 and TRBJ2-5, with D tentatively TRBD1 (6 bases). The germline gives CDR1 SGHRS, CDR2 YFSETQ. The CDR3 is 16 amino acids. The V gene lost 0 bases and the J gene lost 1 base, with 13 bases spanning the gap. CDR3: CASSLGTDVVQETQYF. CDR3 in DNA: TGCGCCAGCAGCTTGGGGACAGATGTGGTCCAAGAGACCCAGTACTTC.

For this clonotype: The conserved phenylalanine or tryptophan normally closing the CDR3 is absent here, so this likely arose from a read error. This chain uses TRBV4-2 with TRBJ2-2, with 11 bases fitting TRBD1. With V trimmed by 7 bases and J by 7 bases, 5 bases remained unmatched. Germline CDR1 LGHNA, CDR2 YNFKEQ. The CDR3 sequence is 14 residues long. Here the CDR3 DNA reads TGTGCCAGCAAAAGGGACAGGGGGGTCGGGGAGCTGTTTTTA. Protein: CASKRDRGVGELFL.

A few counts support this clonotype. J is TRBJ1-2 and V is TRBV14; the D is unclear. The CDR3 is made up of 14 amino acids. The V and J ends lost 4 bases and 3 bases respectively, with 12 bases between them. Germline assignment: CDR1 SGHDN and CDR2 FVKESK. The CDR3 DNA reads as TGTGCCAGCAGCCTAACTCCGGCAGACTATGGCTACACCTTC. Translated: CASSLTPADYGYTF.

This chain uses TRBV6-1 with TRBJ1-2; D might be TRBD1 (5 bases). CDR3 length: 14 residues. Germline V CDR1 and CDR2: MNHNS, SASEGT. V gave up 4 bases and J gave up 6 bases, with 15 bases separating them. The chain's CDR3 is CASSVAGRGNGYTF. CDR3 DNA sequence: TGTGCCAGCAGTGTGGCAGGGAGGGGCAATGGCTACACCTTC.

V usage is TRBV29-1 and J usage is TRBJ2-3, with unresolved D. This CDR3 has 13 residues. Germline V gene data show CDR1 as SQVTM and CDR2 as ANQGSEA. V lost 4 bases and J 4 bases, leaving 12 bases between the germline ends. CDR3: CSVVRTAADTQYF. The CDR3 coding sequence is TGCAGCGTTGTTCGCACAGCAGCAGATACGCAGTATTTT.

This clonotype was seen only a few times. The genes are TRBV5-1 and TRBJ2-7, with D maybe TRBD1 (5 bases). Germline assignment: CDR1 SGHRS and CDR2 YFSETQ. This CDR3 comprises 14 residues. The V end was cut by 4 bases, the J end by 4 bases, with 15 bases between. The CDR3 nucleotides are TGCGCCAGCAGCCCCGTTAGCAGGGCTTACGAGCAGTACTTC. As protein: CASSPVSRAYEQYF.

This clonotype came up many times. The chain combines TRBV6-1 with TRBJ1-2, with 9 bases lining up with TRBD1. The CDR3 extends over 14 amino acids. Germline V gene sequence: CDR1 MNHNS, CDR2 SASEGT. With V trimmed by 5 bases and J by 4 bases, 5 bases remained unmatched. CDR3 residues: CASSRDRALYGYTF. In DNA form, the CDR3 reads TGTGCCAGCAGTCGGGACAGGGCCCTCTATGGCTACACCTTC.

The chain joins TRBV28 to TRBJ1-4; D is unclear. Per the germline V gene, CDR1 is MDHEN and CDR2 is SYDVKM. This CDR3 comprises 15 residues. Trimming removed 6 bases at V and 8 bases at J, with 19 bases between. CDR3 residues: CASSPSWPGGEKLFF. The CDR3 nucleotides are TGTGCCAGCAGCCCCTCGTGGCCCGGTGGCGAAAAACTGTTTTTT.

In its sample, this clonotype was seen a few times. The chain couples TRBV6-5 to TRBJ1-1; no definite D call. V lost 8 bases, J lost 7 bases, and 14 bases lay in between. Germline CDR1 reads MNHEY; CDR2 reads SVGAGI. This CDR3 region has 12 residues. The CDR3 region is CASRAWGYEAFF. The CDR3 nucleotides are TGTGCCAGCCGGGCGTGGGGATATGAAGCTTTCTTT.

In its sample, this clonotype was seen a few times. The chain recombines TRBV9 with TRBJ2-3; unclear D gene. Looked up from germline, CDR1 is SGDLS and CDR2 is YYNGEE. This CDR3 is built from 12 residues. V was trimmed by 0 bases and J by 3 bases, leaving 2 bases between them. The CDR3 coding sequence is TGTGCCAGCAGCGTAGCGACAGATACGCAGTATTTT. It encodes CASSVATDTQYF.

The genes are TRBV7-9 and TRBJ1-1, with D maybe TRBD1 (5 bases). This CDR3 has 14 residues. Germline-derived CDR1 and CDR2 are SEHNR and FQNEAQ (reference sequence). The V and J ends lost 5 bases and 7 bases respectively, with 17 bases between them. The CDR3 sequence is CASSQPAGSDEAFF. In DNA, the CDR3 is TGTGCCAGCAGCCAACCGGCAGGGTCGGATGAAGCTTTCTTT.